These T cell receptor beta chains were read from a single sample in a study of CD8+ T cells in alopecia areata. Produced via immunoSEQ multiplex PCR; TCRdb's table is partial and in-frame only. The table records a few hundred thousand clones, approximately 38% of them present only once. The sample consisted of CD4+ T cells sorted from blood, taken at approximately week 30, from a patient treated with tofacitinib. These receptors all stem from a human donor with alopecia areata. The CDR3 runs from the conserved cysteine through the conserved F or W. The D gene is left open where the match is weak. Clone size is given for some rows only: seen once, a few or many times, or a class if the clone is expanded.

j_gene | v_gene | d_gene | abundance | len | CDR3aa | CDR3nt
TRBJ2-6 | TRBV6-5 | NA | few | 15 | CASSYRVSGANVLTF | TGTGCCAGCAGTTACAGGGTTAGTGGGGCCAACGTCCTGACTTTC
TRBJ2-7 | TRBV29-1 | NA | NA | 12 | CSVGPYSYEQYF | TGCAGCGTTGGTCCTTACTCCTACGAGCAGTACTTC
TRBJ1-2 | TRBV6-5 | NA | NA | 15 | CASSYSAAGTYGYTF | TGTGCCAGCAGTTACTCCGCGGCAGGGACTTATGGCTACACCTTC
TRBJ2-1 | TRBV7-2 | TRBD2 | NA | 15 | CASSFETSGRNEQFF | TGTGCCAGCAGCTTCGAGACTAGCGGGAGGAATGAGCAGTTCTTC
TRBJ1-2 | TRBV10-3 | TRBD1 | few | 14 | CAISERGTGPGYTF | TGTGCCATCAGTGAGAGGGGGACAGGGCCCGGCTACACCTTC
TRBJ1-3 | TRBV29-1 | NA | NA | 15 | CSVSSGTSSGNTIYF | TGCAGCGTTTCCAGCGGAACGAGCTCTGGAAACACCATATATTTT
TRBJ2-5 | TRBV7-7 | NA | few | 16 | CSVPHRGRGGGETQYF | TGTTCTGTCCCGCACCGGGGCAGGGGTGGAGGAGAGACCCAGTACTTC
TRBJ1-6 | TRBV7-9 | NA | NA | 18 | CASSLAPSFRGGESPLHF | TGTGCCAGCAGCTTAGCGCCGTCCTTTAGAGGGGGAGAATCACCCCTCCACTTT
TRBJ2-1 | TRBV5-1 | NA | NA | 15 | CASSSDRAERGEQFF | TGCGCCAGCAGCTCCGACAGAGCCGAAAGGGGTGAGCAGTTCTTC
TRBJ2-1 | TRBV11-2 | TRBD2 | NA | 15 | CASSLTSGRPQRQFF | TGTGCCAGCAGCCTGACTAGCGGGCGCCCTCAAAGGCAGTTCTTC
TRBJ1-1 | TRBV6-5 | NA | NA | 13 | CASSAGGGAEAFF | TGTGCCAGCAGCGCCGGGGGTGGGGCTGAAGCTTTCTTT
TRBJ1-1 | TRBV7-3 | NA | few | 13 | CASSLAGNTEAFF | TGTGCCAGCAGCTTAGCAGGGAACACTGAAGCTTTCTTT
TRBJ1-1 | TRBV29-1 | TRBD1 | NA | 13 | CSGAGTGGTEAFF | TGCAGCGGCGCCGGGACAGGTGGGACTGAAGCTTTCTTT
TRBJ2-3 | TRBV6-1 | TRBD2 | few | 13 | CASSGLAGGIGYF | TGTGCCAGCAGTGGACTAGCGGGGGGCATAGGGTATTTT
TRBJ2-1 | TRBV2 | TRBD2 | NA | 17 | CASSENWGLAGNNEQFF | TGTGCCAGCAGTGAAAATTGGGGACTAGCGGGAAACAATGAGCAGTTCTTC
TRBJ1-2 | TRBV18 | TRBD1 | few | 14 | CASYPGQGFKGYTF | TGTGCCAGCTACCCGGGACAGGGGTTTAAAGGCTACACCTTC
TRBJ2-1 | TRBV25-1 | NA | NA | 16 | CASSGFHRAGRTGQFF | TGTGCCAGCAGTGGCTTCCACAGGGCTGGTCGAACGGGGCAGTTCTTC
TRBJ2-3 | TRBV30 | TRBD2 | NA | 12 | CAFSGGANTQYF | TGTGCCTTTAGCGGGGGGGCAAATACGCAGTATTTT
TRBJ2-5 | TRBV5-1 | NA | NA | 16 | CASSLTPLAAQETQYF | TGCGCCAGCAGCCTCACACCACTGGCCGCCCAAGAGACCCAGTACTTC
TRBJ1-2 | TRBV14 | NA | few | 11 | CASSQGRVLTF | TGTGCCAGCAGCCAAGGCAGGGTCCTCACCTTC
TRBJ1-2 | TRBV30 | NA | NA | 13 | CAWSIQSRYGYTF | TGTGCCTGGAGTATCCAGTCCCGCTATGGCTACACCTTC
TRBJ1-1 | TRBV6-5 | NA | few | 13 | CASSYSTNTEAFF | TGTGCCAGCAGTTACTCGACGAACACTGAAGCTTTCTTT
TRBJ2-4 | TRBV11-2 | NA | few | 17 | CASSLDYGTTSGNIQYF | TGTGCCAGCAGCTTAGATTACGGAACGACTAGTGGAAACATTCAGTACTTC
TRBJ2-7 | TRBV30 | NA | NA | 15 | CAWSVPAGDGHEQYF | TGTGCCTGGAGTGTACCGGCAGGGGACGGGCACGAGCAGTACTTC
TRBJ2-5 | TRBV7-2 | TRBD2 | NA | 14 | CASSPKREGKTQYF | TGTGCCAGCAGCCCCAAGCGGGAGGGGAAGACCCAGTACTTC
TRBJ1-1 | TRBV29-1 | NA | NA | 13 | CSASGTKNTEAFF | TGCAGCGCATCCGGGACAAAGAACACTGAAGCTTTCTTT